These T cell receptor beta chains were read from a single sample in a study of T cells after posttransplantation cyclophosphamide. Method: immunoSEQ multiplex PCR; TCRdb's copy keeps in-frame clones and lacks some. The sample contains tens of thousands of clones, around 94% of which appear only once. The source material was PBMCs. These receptors came from a woman in her 30s in good health and a related stem cell transplant donor. The CDR3 runs from the conserved cysteine through the conserved F or W. Fields, in order: clone size, CDR3 length, V gene, J gene, D gene, CDR3 DNA, CDR3 protein. D genes are given only for firm matches. Size values are once, few and many counts, or a class for expanded clones, and some rows have none.

clone_size: -
cdr3_length: 13
v_call: TRBV30
j_call: TRBJ2-1
d_call: -
cdr3_nt: TGTGCCTGGAGTCGCCAGCGGTACAATGAGCAGTTCTTC
cdr3_aa: CAWSRQRYNEQFF

clone_size: -
cdr3_length: 15
v_call: TRBV9
j_call: TRBJ1-5
d_call: -
cdr3_nt: TGTGCCAGCAGCGTAGAGGGGGTTAGCAATCAGCCCCAGCATTTT
cdr3_aa: CASSVEGVSNQPQHF

clone_size: -
cdr3_length: 13
v_call: TRBV5-4
j_call: TRBJ2-7
d_call: -
cdr3_nt: TGTGCCAGCAGCTCTAGTGGTTCCTACGAGCAGTACTTC
cdr3_aa: CASSSSGSYEQYF

clone_size: few
cdr3_length: 15
v_call: TRBV19
j_call: TRBJ1-6
d_call: TRBD1
cdr3_nt: TGTGCCAGTAGCCTTGGACAGGGCGCAAATTCACCCCTCCACTTT
cdr3_aa: CASSLGQGANSPLHF

clone_size: -
cdr3_length: 13
v_call: TRBV6-1
j_call: TRBJ2-7
d_call: -
cdr3_nt: TGTGCCAGCAGTGAAGTAAACAGCTACGAGCAGTACTTC
cdr3_aa: CASSEVNSYEQYF

clone_size: -
cdr3_length: 15
v_call: TRBV27
j_call: TRBJ1-2
d_call: TRBD1
cdr3_nt: TGTGCCAGCAGTTTACGGACAGGCGTCAAATATGGCTACACCTTC
cdr3_aa: CASSLRTGVKYGYTF

clone_size: -
cdr3_length: 14
v_call: TRBV4-1
j_call: TRBJ2-3
d_call: -
cdr3_nt: TGCGCCAGCAGCCAGGTTTCTAGCGTAGATACGCAGTATTTT
cdr3_aa: CASSQVSSVDTQYF

clone_size: -
cdr3_length: 16
v_call: TRBV7-9
j_call: TRBJ1-1
d_call: -
cdr3_nt: TGTGCCAGCAGCTTAGCGGCTCCCAGGGGGAACACTGAAGCTTTCTTT
cdr3_aa: CASSLAAPRGNTEAFF

clone_size: -
cdr3_length: 16
v_call: TRBV2
j_call: TRBJ2-2
d_call: -
cdr3_nt: TGTGCCAGCACAAACCGAGGAGGGGATAACACCGGGGAGCTGTTTTTT
cdr3_aa: CASTNRGGDNTGELFF

clone_size: -
cdr3_length: 14
v_call: TRBV7-6
j_call: TRBJ1-1
d_call: TRBD1
cdr3_nt: TGTGCCAGCAGCCAGGGGGGAATGAACACTGAAGCTTTCTTT
cdr3_aa: CASSQGGMNTEAFF

clone_size: -
cdr3_length: 16
v_call: TRBV5-1
j_call: TRBJ1-3
d_call: -
cdr3_nt: TGCGCCAGCAGCTTGGGGGCCAGACTAACTGGAAACACCATATATTTT
cdr3_aa: CASSLGARLTGNTIYF

clone_size: -
cdr3_length: 14
v_call: TRBV5-1
j_call: TRBJ2-3
d_call: TRBD2
cdr3_nt: TGCGCCAGCAGATCTAGCGGCCCCACAGATACGCAGTATTTT
cdr3_aa: CASRSSGPTDTQYF

clone_size: -
cdr3_length: 16
v_call: TRBV27
j_call: TRBJ2-7
d_call: TRBD1
cdr3_nt: TGTGCCAGCAGTCCGAACACAGGGGGCTTCTCCTACGAGCAGTACTTC
cdr3_aa: CASSPNTGGFSYEQYF

clone_size: -
cdr3_length: 14
v_call: TRBV19
j_call: TRBJ2-5
d_call: -
cdr3_nt: TGTGCCAGTAGTATCCTCGGCGGGCTGGAGACCCAGTACTTC
cdr3_aa: CASSILGGLETQYF

clone_size: -
cdr3_length: 14
v_call: TRBV5-4
j_call: TRBJ1-2
d_call: -
cdr3_nt: TGTGCCAGCAGAGATACAGGATTATCCTATGGCTACACCTTC
cdr3_aa: CASRDTGLSYGYTF

clone_size: few
cdr3_length: 17
v_call: TRBV10-3
j_call: TRBJ1-6
d_call: TRBD1
cdr3_nt: TGTGCCATCAGTGAACGACAGGGGGCCTCCTATAATTCACCCCTCCACTTT
cdr3_aa: CAISERQGASYNSPLHF

clone_size: -
cdr3_length: 16
v_call: TRBV5-4
j_call: TRBJ1-6
d_call: -
cdr3_nt: TGTGCCAGCAGCTTATCGCGGGGCGGGGGGAATTCACCCCTCCACTTT
cdr3_aa: CASSLSRGGGNSPLHF

clone_size: -
cdr3_length: 13
v_call: TRBV13
j_call: TRBJ2-1
d_call: -
cdr3_nt: TGTGCCAGCAGCTTACTAGAATACAATGAGCAGTTCTTC
cdr3_aa: CASSLLEYNEQFF

clone_size: -
cdr3_length: 15
v_call: TRBV6-4
j_call: TRBJ1-5
d_call: -
cdr3_nt: TGTGCCAGCAGTGAGGAGGGGGGGGTGGATCAGCCCCAGCATTTT
cdr3_aa: CASSEEGGVDQPQHF

clone_size: -
cdr3_length: 15
v_call: TRBV27
j_call: TRBJ1-6
d_call: TRBD1
cdr3_nt: TGTGCCAGCAGCTGGAGCGGGACAGGGTCATCACCCCTCCACTTT
cdr3_aa: CASSWSGTGSSPLHF

clone_size: -
cdr3_length: 15
v_call: TRBV16
j_call: TRBJ2-7
d_call: TRBD1
cdr3_nt: TGTGCCAGCAGCCACCCGACAGGGTCCTCGTACGAGCAGTACTTC
cdr3_aa: CASSHPTGSSYEQYF

clone_size: -
cdr3_length: 12
v_call: TRBV9
j_call: TRBJ1-1
d_call: -
cdr3_nt: TGTGCCAGCAGCCTCCCGAACACTGAAGCTTTCTTT
cdr3_aa: CASSLPNTEAFF

clone_size: few
cdr3_length: 14
v_call: TRBV2
j_call: TRBJ1-1
d_call: -
cdr3_nt: TGTGCCAGCAGACTCGGCCAGGGCTTCACTGAAGCTTTCTTT
cdr3_aa: CASRLGQGFTEAFF

clone_size: -
cdr3_length: 20
v_call: TRBV12-2
j_call: TRBJ1-2
d_call: -
cdr3_nt: TGTGCAAGGGTTCCCCGCGTCAAATACCCTCAACAGGGGGAAGACTATGGCTACACCTTC
cdr3_aa: CARVPRVKYPQQGEDYGYTF

clone_size: -
cdr3_length: 15
v_call: TRBV19
j_call: TRBJ1-2
d_call: -
cdr3_nt: TGTGCCAGTAGTATTCTGACAGGTCCAGTTGATGGCTACACCTTC
cdr3_aa: CASSILTGPVDGYTF

clone_size: once
cdr3_length: 14
v_call: TRBV12-5
j_call: TRBJ2-3
d_call: TRBD2
cdr3_nt: TGTGCTAGTGGTTTGGTTAGTTCGGGGGGTACGCAGTATTTT
cdr3_aa: CASGLVSSGGTQYF

clone_size: -
cdr3_length: 14
v_call: TRBV5-1
j_call: TRBJ1-2
d_call: -
cdr3_nt: TGCGCCAGCAGCCCCAGCGCTTCTAACTATGGCTACACCTTC
cdr3_aa: CASSPSASNYGYTF

clone_size: -
cdr3_length: 14
v_call: TRBV28
j_call: TRBJ1-5
d_call: -
cdr3_nt: TGTGCCAGCAGAACGGAACGGAGGGATCAGCCCCAGCATTTT
cdr3_aa: CASRTERRDQPQHF

clone_size: -
cdr3_length: 13
v_call: TRBV28
j_call: TRBJ2-7
d_call: TRBD1
cdr3_nt: TGTGCCAGCTCCCCGACAGGGGGGTACGAGCAGTACTTC
cdr3_aa: CASSPTGGYEQYF

clone_size: -
cdr3_length: 14
v_call: TRBV28
j_call: TRBJ2-2
d_call: TRBD1
cdr3_nt: TGTGCCAGCAGCCGGCAGGGGGTCGCTGGGGAGCTGTTTTTT
cdr3_aa: CASSRQGVAGELFF

clone_size: -
cdr3_length: 16
v_call: TRBV6-1
j_call: TRBJ2-2
d_call: -
cdr3_nt: TGTGCCAGCAGTGAAAACGCACTAGTGTTCCCCGGGGAGCTGTTTTTT
cdr3_aa: CASSENALVFPGELFF

clone_size: -
cdr3_length: 15
v_call: TRBV7-2
j_call: TRBJ1-2
d_call: -
cdr3_nt: TGTGCCAGCAGCCCTAGCCCAGGGGTCGGCTATGGCTACACCTTC
cdr3_aa: CASSPSPGVGYGYTF

clone_size: -
cdr3_length: 15
v_call: TRBV7-2
j_call: TRBJ1-2
d_call: TRBD1
cdr3_nt: TGTGCCAGCAGCAACGGACAGGGTAGTGCGTATGGCTACACCTTC
cdr3_aa: CASSNGQGSAYGYTF

clone_size: -
cdr3_length: 18
v_call: TRBV7-9
j_call: TRBJ2-3
d_call: -
cdr3_nt: TGTGCCAGCAGCCCCCAGGCTTACAGGGTTCTGGGCACAGATACGCAGTATTTT
cdr3_aa: CASSPQAYRVLGTDTQYF

clone_size: -
cdr3_length: 11
v_call: TRBV28
j_call: TRBJ2-1
d_call: -
cdr3_nt: TGTGCCAGCAGTTTCCTTGATGAGCAGTTCTTC
cdr3_aa: CASSFLDEQFF

clone_size: -
cdr3_length: 15
v_call: TRBV10-3
j_call: TRBJ1-2
d_call: TRBD1
cdr3_nt: TGTGCCATCAGTTGGGGGACAGCTGACATGGATGGCTACACCTTC
cdr3_aa: CAISWGTADMDGYTF

clone_size: -
cdr3_length: 16
v_call: TRBV11-2
j_call: TRBJ2-3
d_call: -
cdr3_nt: TGTGCCAGCAGCTTAGCGGGCAGGGCTAGCACAGATACGCAGTATTTT
cdr3_aa: CASSLAGRASTDTQYF

clone_size: few
cdr3_length: 16
v_call: TRBV6-5
j_call: TRBJ2-1
d_call: TRBD1
cdr3_nt: TGTGCCAGCAGTTACATGGGGACAGGGGCGACGGTTGAGCAGTTCTTC
cdr3_aa: CASSYMGTGATVEQFF

clone_size: -
cdr3_length: 16
v_call: TRBV4-1
j_call: TRBJ2-1
d_call: TRBD1
cdr3_nt: TGCGCCAGCAGCCCAGACAGGGGAAACTCCTACAATGAGCAGTTCTTC
cdr3_aa: CASSPDRGNSYNEQFF

clone_size: -
cdr3_length: 17
v_call: TRBV30
j_call: TRBJ2-6
d_call: -
cdr3_nt: TGTGCCTGGAGTAGGGGCAGGGCGAAACCTGGGGCCAACGTCCTGACTTTC
cdr3_aa: CAWSRGRAKPGANVLTF

clone_size: -
cdr3_length: 13
v_call: TRBV18
j_call: TRBJ1-2
d_call: -
cdr3_nt: TGTGCCAGCTCACCGGAGCTTAACTATGGCTACACCTTC
cdr3_aa: CASSPELNYGYTF

clone_size: -
cdr3_length: 14
v_call: TRBV5-6
j_call: TRBJ2-7
d_call: -
cdr3_nt: TGTGCCAGCAGCATCTTACTAACCACCTACGAGCAGTACTTC
cdr3_aa: CASSILLTTYEQYF

clone_size: -
cdr3_length: 13
v_call: TRBV9
j_call: TRBJ1-2
d_call: TRBD1
cdr3_nt: TGTGCCAGCAGCGTAGCAGGGGGCTATGGCTACACCTTC
cdr3_aa: CASSVAGGYGYTF

clone_size: -
cdr3_length: 11
v_call: TRBV29-1
j_call: TRBJ1-2
d_call: TRBD1
cdr3_nt: TGCAGCGTTGAAGCAGGGGGTGGCTACACCTTC
cdr3_aa: CSVEAGGGYTF

clone_size: -
cdr3_length: 13
v_call: TRBV11-3
j_call: TRBJ2-1
d_call: TRBD1
cdr3_nt: TGTGCCAGCAGCCGGGACAGGGGAAATGAGCAGTTCTTC
cdr3_aa: CASSRDRGNEQFF

clone_size: -
cdr3_length: 18
v_call: TRBV9
j_call: TRBJ2-3
d_call: TRBD2
cdr3_nt: TGTGCCAGCAGCGCATGGACTAGCGGGGGCACTAGCACAGATACGCAGTATTTT
cdr3_aa: CASSAWTSGGTSTDTQYF

clone_size: -
cdr3_length: 16
v_call: TRBV10-3
j_call: TRBJ2-3
d_call: TRBD2
cdr3_nt: TGTGCCATCAGTGAGTCGCGGGGGGCCTCCACAGATACGCAGTATTTT
cdr3_aa: CAISESRGASTDTQYF

clone_size: -
cdr3_length: 12
v_call: TRBV29-1
j_call: TRBJ1-5
d_call: -
cdr3_nt: TGCAGCGTCGCGACCCAGGGCCAGCCCCAGCATTTT
cdr3_aa: CSVATQGQPQHF

clone_size: -
cdr3_length: 14
v_call: TRBV15
j_call: TRBJ1-1
d_call: -
cdr3_nt: TGTGCCACCAGCAGAGATCGGGAGGTAGATGAAGCTTTCTTT
cdr3_aa: CATSRDREVDEAFF

clone_size: -
cdr3_length: 11
v_call: TRBV2
j_call: TRBJ1-2
d_call: -
cdr3_nt: TGTGCCAGCAGACAGGTCTATGGCTACACCTTC
cdr3_aa: CASRQVYGYTF

clone_size: -
cdr3_length: 12
v_call: TRBV5-1
j_call: TRBJ2-2
d_call: -
cdr3_nt: TGCGCCAGCAGCTCCCGCACCGGGGAGCTGTTTTTT
cdr3_aa: CASSSRTGELFF

clone_size: -
cdr3_length: 15
v_call: TRBV19
j_call: TRBJ1-1
d_call: -
cdr3_nt: TGTGCCAGTAGCCTAGATTCCCGGGGAGGGGCTGAAGCTTTCTTT
cdr3_aa: CASSLDSRGGAEAFF

clone_size: -
cdr3_length: 15
v_call: TRBV5-1
j_call: TRBJ2-5
d_call: TRBD1
cdr3_nt: TGCGCCAGCAGCGGACAGGGGGCAGAGCAAGAGACCCAGTACTTC
cdr3_aa: CASSGQGAEQETQYF

clone_size: -
cdr3_length: 14
v_call: TRBV21-1
j_call: TRBJ1-4
d_call: -
cdr3_nt: TGTGCCAGCAGCCGAAGCGAAACTAATGAAAAACTGTTTTTT
cdr3_aa: CASSRSETNEKLFF